The next 23 T cell receptor beta chains were all read from a single sample in a study of T cells in localized non-small cell lung cancer (dated by TCRdb to 2020 to 2022). The method behind the library was the immunoSEQ multiplex PCR assay. TCRdb obtained this table from immuneACCESS and retained in-frame rearrangements with V and J assigned. These tables miss some clones; where compared with another copy, unresolved V genes account for less than half of the shortfall, and the remainder is unexplained. The sample data list approximately 140,000 clones, and around 90% of these were observed just once. Together, the top ten hold around 1.8% of the sample. The sample here was peripheral blood, taken before any cancer treatment. All receptors come from a female donor over 55 with stage I lung adenocarcinoma.

This chain joins TRBV19 and TRBJ2-2; D perhaps matches TRBD2 (6 bases). Trimming cost V 5 bases and J 0 bases, with 16 bases left between them. The length of the CDR3 is 17 residues. Germline V gene data show CDR1 as LNHDA and CDR2 as SQIVND (reference sequence). CDR3 sequence: CASSDSWGGPNTGELFF. The CDR3 DNA reads TGTGCCAGTAGTGATTCGTGGGGAGGACCGAACACCGGGGAGCTGTTTTTT.

V gene TRBV18 combines with J gene TRBJ2-2; D is unclear. The CDR3 is 12 residues long. Germline values: CDR1 KGHSH, CDR2 LQKENI. Deletions cut 2 bases from V and 5 bases from J, with 3 bases between. CDR3 sequence (DNA): TGTGCCAGCTCACCAAGAACCGGGGAGCTGTTTTTT. Translated, it gives CASSPRTGELFF.

The V and J genes are TRBV5-1 and TRBJ1-4; 7 bases are shared with TRBD1. The CDR3 sequence is 15 residues long. J gave up 3 bases and V 0 bases, and 2 bases lay outside the gene matches. Germline V gene sequence: CDR1 SGHRS, CDR2 YFSETQ. CDR3 loop: CASSLDGTANEKLFF. In DNA, the CDR3 is TGCGCCAGCAGCTTGGACGGGACAGCTAATGAAAAACTGTTTTTT.

The genes are TRBV5-1 and TRBJ2-7; TRBD1 might be the D (5 bases). Germline CDR1 is SGHRS and CDR2 is YFSETQ. The CDR3 is 14 residues long. The germline V and J ends were trimmed by 5 bases and 2 bases, with 14 bases remaining between them. The CDR3 region is CASSSSGFTYEQYF. The CDR3 nucleotides read TGCGCCAGCAGTTCCTCAGGGTTTACCTACGAGCAGTACTTC.

The chain joins TRBV28 to TRBJ2-7; 9 bases align to TRBD2. With V trimmed by 8 bases and J by 5 bases, 7 bases remained unmatched. Germline-derived CDR1 and CDR2 are MDHEN and SYDVKM. The CDR3 runs to 13 residues. The CDR3 protein is CASLGGGRDEQYF. CDR3 DNA: TGTGCCAGCCTGGGCGGCGGGAGGGACGAGCAGTACTTC.

V usage is TRBV7-2 and J usage is TRBJ2-7, with 16 bases identical to TRBD2. The V gene's germline CDR1 is SGHTA and CDR2 FQGNSA. The CDR3 is 16 amino acids. Trimming removed 3 bases from V and 2 bases from J; junction bases left unmatched: 1. CDR3: CASSLGLAGGTYEQYF. The CDR3 DNA follows: TGTGCCAGCAGCTTGGGACTAGCGGGAGGGACCTACGAGCAGTACTTC.

The J gene is TRBJ2-1, the V gene TRBV5-4; 13 bases are shared with TRBD2. Germline CDR1 is SGHNT and CDR2 is YYREEE (reference sequence). The V and J ends lost 0 bases and 13 bases, in that order; junction bases with no gene match: 13. This CDR3 contains 17 residues. The CDR3 here is CASSLDAGLAGEAGQFF. CDR3 nucleotides: TGTGCCAGCAGCTTGGACGCTGGACTAGCGGGAGAAGCTGGTCAGTTCTTC.

The V and J genes are TRBV9 and TRBJ2-6, with D hard to call. Germline CDR1 reads SGDLS; CDR2 reads YYNGEE. The CDR3 has 15 residues. Trimming cost V 4 bases and J 2 bases, with 10 bases left between them. The CDR3 region is CASSPLSTGANVLTF. The CDR3 DNA follows: TGTGCCAGCAGCCCTCTTTCGACTGGGGCCAACGTCCTGACTTTC.

CDR3: CSAETSSGNTIYF. DNA of the CDR3: TGCAGCGCAGAGACAAGCTCTGGAAACACCATATATTTT. This chain links TRBV29-1 with TRBJ1-3; no reliable D call. V dropped 7 bases and J dropped 0 bases, with 10 bases sitting between them. Germline CDR1 is SQVTM and CDR2 is ANQGSEA. The CDR3 runs to 13 residues.

As for this clone: The germline gene is not matched at one end of the junction; a read error may be the cause. The chain uses TRBV7-7 and TRBJ2-3; 8 nucleotides align to TRBD2. Germline CDR1 is SSHAT and CDR2 is FNYEAQ (reference sequence). The CDR3 has 16 residues. Here the CDR3 reads CASSAGPIAGSDTQYF. For the CDR3, the DNA is TGTGCTAGCAGCGCCGGGCCGATAGCGGGGTCAGATACGCAGTATTTT.

Concerning this clone: Just one base apart from a much larger clone, this may be a read error. The chain recombines TRBV29-1 with TRBJ1-2, with D unresolved. The CDR3 loop spans 11 amino acids. Germline CDR1 and CDR2: SQVTM and ANQGSEA. CDR3: CTIRTAYGYTF. As DNA, the CDR3 is TGCACCATTCGGACGGCCTATGGCTACACCTTC.

The genes are TRBV5-1 and TRBJ2-1; 10 nucleotides line up with TRBD2. The V and J ends lost 4 bases and 6 bases, in that order; junction bases with no gene match: 4. The germline V gene has CDR1 SGHRS and CDR2 YFSETQ. The CDR3 is 14 amino acids. The CDR3 DNA is TGCGCCAGCAGCCCCCTAGCGGGAGTCAATGAGCAGTTCTTC. Protein sequence: CASSPLAGVNEQFF. Based on the CDR3 plus reference TRBV5-1 and TRBJ2-1, the full variable domain is KAGVTQTPRYLIKTRGQQVTLSCSPISGHRSVSWYQQTPGQGLQFLFEYFSETQRNKGNFPGRFSGRQFSNSRSEMNVSTLELGDSALYLCASSPLAGVNEQFFGPGTRLTVL.

The chain uses TRBV28 and TRBJ2-6; D gene uncertain. CDR1 and CDR2 from the germline V gene are MDHEN and SYDVKM. CDR3 length: 18 amino acids. V was trimmed by 3 bases and J by 0 bases, leaving 15 bases between them. The chain's CDR3 is CASSFRPIVSSGANVLTF. The CDR3 nucleotides read TGTGCCAGCAGTTTCCGTCCGATTGTTAGCTCTGGGGCCAACGTCCTGACTTTC.

This sequence joins TRBV27 and TRBJ2-3, with D tentatively TRBD1 (6 bases). The CDR3 is 18 residues long. Germline assignment: CDR1 MNHEY and CDR2 SMNVEV (reference sequence). The V end was cut by 0 bases, the J end by 4 bases, with 20 bases between. The CDR3 reads CASSLSRSSGVGADTQYF. As DNA, the CDR3 is TGTGCCAGCAGTTTATCGAGATCCTCAGGGGTGGGGGCAGATACGCAGTATTTT.

This chain links TRBV28 with TRBJ1-4; 8 bases agree with TRBD1. Germline CDR1 is MDHEN and CDR2 is SYDVKM. The CDR3 covers 17 residues. Trimming cost V 4 bases and J 5 bases; bases outside gene matches: 12. The CDR3 is CASSSPGQGRGNEKLFF. The CDR3 DNA sequence: TGTGCCAGCAGTTCACCCGGACAGGGACGGGGCAATGAAAAACTGTTTTTT.

The chain carries TRBV5-4 and TRBJ2-1; no clear D. Germline V gives CDR1 SGHNT, CDR2 YYREEE (reference sequence). Trimming stripped 1 base from V and 0 bases from J, with 11 bases between. The CDR3 runs 16 residues. The chain's CDR3 is CASSLFGFSSYNEQFF. CDR3 bases: TGTGCCAGCAGCTTGTTCGGGTTTTCCTCCTACAATGAGCAGTTCTTC. The full variable domain, with the rest looked up from reference TRBV5-4 and TRBJ2-1, is ETGVTQSPTHLIKTRGQQVTLRCSSQSGHNTVSWYQQALGQGPQFIFQYYREEENGRGNFPPRFSGLQFPNYSSELNVNALELDDSALYLCASSLFGFSSYNEQFFGPGTRLTVL.

This CDR3 is CASSPPSGRGNEQFF. CDR3 in DNA: TGCGCCAGCAGCCCCCCAAGCGGGAGGGGGAATGAGCAGTTCTTC. V and J are TRBV5-1 and TRBJ2-1; 10 nucleotides line up with TRBD2. Germline-derived CDR1 and CDR2 are SGHRS and YFSETQ. This CDR3 has 15 residues. Trimming at V came to 4 bases and at J to 7 bases, leaving 8 bases not matched to a gene.

CDR3 sequence (DNA): TGTGCCAGCAGCTCGGATGGAAGGCCCTACAATGAGCAGTTCTTC. It encodes CASSSDGRPYNEQFF. V gene TRBV11-2 combines with J gene TRBJ2-1; no clear D gene. The CDR3 runs to 15 residues. Germline CDR1 SGHAT, CDR2 FQNNGV. Deletions cut 4 bases from V and 2 bases from J, with 12 bases between.

The CDR3 bases are TGTGCCAGCTCACCGAGGGTAGCCACTGAAGCTTTCTTT. Protein: CASSPRVATEAFF. The chain combines TRBV18 with TRBJ1-1; D ambiguous. The CDR3 totals 13 residues. Germline V gene sequence: CDR1 KGHSH, CDR2 LQKENI. Trimming pared 3 bases from V and 4 bases from J, leaving 9 bases between. Together with reference TRBV18 and TRBJ1-1, the CDR3 gives the full variable domain: NAGVMQNPRHLVRRRGQEARLRCSPMKGHSHVYWYRQLPEEGLKFMVYLQKENIIDESGMPKERFSAEFPKEGPSILRIQQVVRGDSAAYFCASSPRVATEAFFGQGTRLTVV.

This clone was seen only once. This chain connects TRBV29-1 to TRBJ2-5; D may be TRBD2 (5 bases). V lost 7 bases and J lost 5, with 14 bases in between. Germline V lookup: CDR1 SQVTM, CDR2 ANQGSEA. The length of the CDR3 is 12 residues. CDR3 protein: CSGRGQVETQYF. The CDR3 nucleotides read TGCAGCGGACGGGGTCAGGTGGAGACCCAGTACTTC.

The V call is TRBV15, the J call TRBJ2-2; D is ambiguous. V was shortened by 5 bases and J by 5 bases, with 12 bases between the two germline ends. This CDR3 has 14 amino acids. CDR1 and CDR2 from the germline V gene are LNHNV and YYDKDF (reference sequence). The CDR3 loop is CATSGNGWTGELFF. The CDR3 DNA reads as TGTGCCACCAGCGGAAACGGGTGGACCGGGGAGCTGTTTTTT.

This clone was found once. The J gene is TRBJ2-5, the V gene TRBV6-5; D is tentatively TRBD1 or TRBD2 (5 bases each). The CDR3 is made up of 14 amino acids. Germline V gene sequence: CDR1 MNHEY, CDR2 SVGAGI. Trimming left V 2 bases short and J 1 base short, with 8 bases between. This CDR3 reads CASSYGGVQETQYF. CDR3 nucleotides: TGTGCCAGCAGTTACGGGGGAGTCCAAGAGACCCAGTACTTC.

The V call is TRBV5-5, the J call TRBJ1-4; no clear D. V was cut by 0 bases and J by 8 bases, with 8 bases left in between. Germline V CDR1 and CDR2: SGHKS, YYEKEE (reference sequence). The CDR3 runs to 13 residues. CDR3 sequence: CASSLGLTEKLFF. The CDR3 nucleotides read TGTGCCAGCAGCTTGGGACTAACAGAAAAACTGTTTTTT.